This T cell receptor beta chain appears in the sequencing data of a study of blood T cell repertoires in COVID-19. Study details: Samples came from the United States, Italy and Spain, spanning acute and convalescent COVID-19. The cDNA or gDNA used as material had been derived from T cells, B-cell-depleted T cells, or PBMCs.

In the original workflow: Estimated nucleated cell counts came from reference gene primer amplification. TCRdb's copy holds only in-frame clones and misses some; the assay was immunoSEQ multiplex PCR. That table is the source of V, J and clone size, and D and trimming were worked out from the DNA. This sample carries approximately 66,000 clones, more than 60% of them seen once, and the ten largest clones take more than 20%. V lost 3 bases to trimming and J lost 8 bases; unmatched junction nucleotides: 4. Per germline, CDR1 SGHAT and CDR2 FQNNGV. The CDR3 is 14 amino acids. Sequencing was carried out using peripheral blood. This chain connects TRBV11-2 to TRBJ1-6; 7 positions agree with TRBD1. The origin of this receptor is a man aged 55 to 69 with acute or convalescent COVID-19. CDR3 sequence: CASSFPGGHSPLHF. In nucleotides, the CDR3 is TGTGCCAGCAGCTTCCCAGGGGGGCATTCACCCCTCCACTTT.